The text below deals with one TCR beta chain. What it recognizes is unknown. The data were obtained in a study of T cells in localized non-small cell lung cancer. The study, taken as a whole, reports: Among the tissues sampled, uninvolved adjacent lung had the highest T cell clonality, above tumor. Heterogeneity stays possible, as sequencing covered only one tumor region. A median roughly 50 of the top 100 tumor clones appeared in adjacent lung.

CDR1 is MNHEY and CDR2 is SVGAGI in the germline V gene. The ends were cut back, 7 bases at V and 1 base at J, with 10 bases in the middle. The CDR3 has 13 amino acids. Some clones are missing from TCRdb's copy, which holds only in-frame ones; the method was immunoSEQ multiplex PCR. In the table there are some 38,000 clones, more than 90% of which are singletons. The V gene is TRBV6-5, the J gene TRBJ1-2; D call uncertain. This receptor was identified in a female donor of 60 years or more with stage I lung adenocarcinoma. The specimen was peripheral blood, collected before any cancer treatment. CDR3 DNA: TGTGCCAGCAACACAAGGAGTAACTATGGCTACACCTTC. The encoded protein is CASNTRSNYGYTF.